The 20 T cell receptor beta chains below all came from one sample that was sequenced in a study of blood T cells in healthy people across ages. A second PCR of about 7 to 12 cycles used a sample-barcoded 5' primer and a J-beta primer mix. TCRdb reprocessed the 5' RACE reads via MiXCR and lists one record per CDR3 protein. The sample contains approximately 290,000 distinct CDR3 sequences, 27% of which appear only once. Sequenced material: blood. All receptors derive from a woman aged 70-85 years in good health.

This chain uses TRBV10-3 with TRBJ2-3; a possible D gene is TRBD1 (5 bases). This CDR3 has 14 residues. CDR1 and CDR2 from the germline V gene are ENHRY and SYGVKD. Trimming shortened V by 0 bases and J by 2 bases, and 6 bases separated the two germline ends. CDR3 coding DNA: TGTGCCATCAGTGAGTCAGGGGCCACAGATACGCAGTATTTT. Protein sequence: CAISESGATDTQYF.

This clonotype has ten or more counts. The chain combines TRBV29-1 with TRBJ2-2, with 7 bases fitting TRBD1. With 4 bases clipped from V and 7 bases from J, the junction kept 3 bases outside the gene matches. CDR1 and CDR2 from the germline V gene are SQVTM and ANQGSEA. The CDR3 consists of 12 residues. In DNA, the CDR3 is TGCAGCGTTGTAGGGGGCGGCGGGGAGCTGTTTTTT. This codes for CSVVGGGGELFF.

The chain recombines TRBV6-2 or TRBV6-3 with TRBJ2-5, with unresolved D. The CDR3 covers 14 residues. The germline CDR1 and CDR2 sequences are MNHEY and SVGEGT. Trimming removed 2 bases at V and 0 bases at J, with 7 bases between. The CDR3, as DNA: TGTGCCAGCAGTTACCCAGACTACCAAGAGACCCAGTACTTC. Residues: CASSYPDYQETQYF.

V gene TRBV11-2 combines with J gene TRBJ2-5, with TRBD2 matching over 8 bases. The DNA end lines up better with TRBJ2-7; the J call may be wrong. Germline V gives CDR1 SGHAT, CDR2 FQNNGV. The CDR3 is 17 residues long. The CDR3 sequence: CASSWSGGTAALYEQYF. In nucleotides, the CDR3 is TGTGCCAGCAGCTGGTCGGGAGGGACGGCGGCTCTATACGAGCAGTACTTC.

This rearrangement joins TRBV7-9 to TRBJ2-1, with 7 bases matching TRBD1. Trimming cost V 3 bases and J 5 bases; bases outside gene matches: 4. The germline V gene encodes CDR1 SEHNR and CDR2 FQNEAQ (reference sequence). CDR3 length equals 14 residues. The CDR3 DNA reads as TGTGCCAGCAGCTTGGACAGGTCTGACAATGAGCAGTTCTTC. The encoded protein is CASSLDRSDNEQFF.

This clonotype appeared a single time. The V call is TRBV28, the J call TRBJ1-4; 7 bases match TRBD1. V gave up 4 bases and J gave up 4 bases; unmatched junction bases: 6. The CDR3 sequence is 15 residues long. Germline V gene lookup returns CDR1 MDHEN and CDR2 SYDVKM. DNA of the CDR3: TGTGCCAGCAGTTCTACCGGGACAGTTAATGAAAAACTGTTTTTT. It is translated as CASSSTGTVNEKLFF.

This chain connects TRBV28 to TRBJ2-5, with 10 nucleotides matching TRBD1. The J segment lost 5 bases and the V segment lost 6 bases, leaving 9 bases of the junction unmatched. The CDR3 is 15 residues long. The V gene's germline CDR1 is MDHEN and CDR2 SYDVKM. The CDR3 sequence: CASSPQTGGGETQYF. The CDR3 DNA follows: TGTGCCAGCAGCCCCCAGACAGGGGGCGGTGAGACCCAGTACTTC. Supplemented by reference TRBV28 and TRBJ2-5, the full variable domain reads DVKVTQSSRYLVKRTGEKVFLECVQDMDHENMFWYRQDPGLGLRLIYFSYDVKMKEKGDIPEGYSVSREKKERFSLILESASTNQTSMYLCASSPQTGGGETQYFGPGTRLLVL.

Here the CDR3 reads CASSPRLAGGADTQYF. In DNA, the CDR3 is TGTGCCAGCAGCCCCCGACTAGCGGGAGGGGCAGATACGCAGTATTTT. V gene TRBV7-2 combines with J gene TRBJ2-3; 14 bases map to TRBD2. J lost 4 bases, V lost 5 bases, and 5 bases had no gene match. CDR1 is SGHTA, CDR2 FQGNSA, per germline. The length of the CDR3 is 16 residues.

The chain joins TRBV7-2 to TRBJ2-5; D is unclear. The CDR3 totals 13 residues. Germline CDR1 SGHTA, CDR2 FQGNSA. V was pared by 0 bases and J by 7 bases, with 9 bases between. CDR3 region: CASSLAMGGTQYF. DNA for the CDR3: TGTGCCAGCAGCTTAGCCATGGGCGGGACCCAGTACTTC.

V is TRBV4-1 and J is TRBJ2-5; D possibly matches TRBD1 or TRBD2 (5 bases each). CDR1 and CDR2 from the germline V gene are MGHRA and YSYEKL. This CDR3 spans 16 amino acids. V was pared by 0 bases and J by 5 bases, with 16 bases between. CDR3 region: CASSQDWGRRMETQYF. CDR3 coding DNA: TGCGCCAGCAGCCAAGATTGGGGGAGAAGGATGGAGACCCAGTACTTC.

The chain uses TRBV11-2 and TRBJ1-5, with D perhaps TRBD1 (5 bases). In germline, CDR1 is SGHAT, CDR2 FQNNGV. The CDR3 length is 14 residues. Trimming removed 5 bases at V and 3 bases at J, with 11 bases between. Here the CDR3 DNA reads TGTGCCAGCAGCCCTGTGGGGACCAATCAGCCCCAGCATTTT. It encodes CASSPVGTNQPQHF.

This clonotype was recorded a few times. Here the CDR3 reads CASSRRQSGNSPLHF. For the CDR3, the DNA is TGTGCCAGCAGCCGGAGACAATCGGGTAATTCACCCCTCCACTTT. J is TRBJ1-6 and V is TRBV5-5; D not resolved. Trimming took 4 bases from V and 6 from J, leaving 14 bases between them. Germline CDR1 reads SGHKS; CDR2 reads YYEKEE (reference sequence). This CDR3 has 15 amino acids.

The CDR3 region is CASSVLAGGTGELFF. Written as DNA, the CDR3 is TGTGCCAGCAGCGTCTTAGCGGGGGGCACCGGGGAGCTGTTTTTT. V and J are TRBV9 and TRBJ2-2; TRBD2 agrees at 10 bases. V shed 2 bases, J shed 4 bases, and the junction held 2 bases outside the gene matches. CDR1 is SGDLS, CDR2 YYNGEE, per germline. The CDR3 runs 15 residues.

This clonotype turned up a few times. The V and J genes are TRBV5-1 and TRBJ1-2; tentatively, D is TRBD1 (5 bases). CDR1 is SGHRS and CDR2 is YFSETQ in the germline V gene. The CDR3 totals 15 residues. Trimming took 2 bases from V and 3 from J, leaving 14 bases between them. CDR3 coding DNA: TGCGCCAGCAGCTTCGAAGGGGCTCAGGACTATGGCTACACCTTC. Protein: CASSFEGAQDYGYTF.

This clonotype appeared a few times. The chain has TRBV28 and TRBJ1-6; D gene ambiguous. V gave up 2 bases and J gave up 8 bases, with 4 bases separating them. This CDR3 is built from 12 residues. CDR1 is MDHEN and CDR2 is SYDVKM in the germline V gene. The CDR3: CASSLAYSPLHF. Here the CDR3 DNA reads TGTGCCAGCAGTTTAGCCTATTCACCCCTCCACTTT.

This clonotype was counted a few times. This sequence joins TRBV4-3 and TRBJ1-4; D ambiguous. This CDR3 is 13 amino acids long. Between the trimmed V and J ends, which lost 0 bases and 7 bases, there was a span of 6 bases. Germline CDR1 is LGHNA and CDR2 is YSLEER. The CDR3 bases are TGCGCCAGCAGCCAAGATCCGGTTGAAAAACTGTTTTTT. It encodes CASSQDPVEKLFF.

J is TRBJ2-3 and V is TRBV20-1, with 10 bases lining up with TRBD2. The CDR3 is 15 residues long. Trimming took 4 bases from V and 2 from J; bases not matched to a gene: 6. Per the germline V gene, CDR1 is DFQATT and CDR2 is SNEGSKA (reference sequence). CDR3 region: CSAKRTSGFTDTQYF. CDR3 bases: TGCAGTGCTAAAAGGACTAGCGGCTTCACAGATACGCAGTATTTT.

This clonotype was counted a few times. The rearrangement joins TRBV28 to TRBJ2-5; TRBD2 matches 9 bases. Germline lookup yields CDR1 MDHEN and CDR2 SYDVKM. The CDR3 is 17 amino acids. Trimming at V came to 3 bases and at J to 0 bases, leaving 8 bases not matched to a gene. CDR3 protein: CASSFLGAGGYQETQYF. CDR3 nucleotide sequence: TGTGCCAGCAGTTTTTTAGGTGCGGGAGGGTACCAAGAGACCCAGTACTTC. The full variable domain, completed using reference TRBV28 and TRBJ2-5, is DVKVTQSSRYLVKRTGEKVFLECVQDMDHENMFWYRQDPGLGLRLIYFSYDVKMKEKGDIPEGYSVSREKKERFSLILESASTNQTSMYLCASSFLGAGGYQETQYFGPGTRLLVL.

This clonotype was seen a handful of times. This rearrangement joins TRBV15 to TRBJ1-1; D unresolved. V lost 4 bases and J lost 3, with 12 bases in between. Germline V lookup: CDR1 LNHNV, CDR2 YYDKDF (reference sequence). CDR3 length: 14 residues. Here the CDR3 DNA reads TGTGCCACCAGCACCCGAAGAACCTACACTGAAGCTTTCTTT. It is translated as CATSTRRTYTEAFF.

Many counts were recorded for this clonotype. The chain combines TRBV6-1 with TRBJ2-1; D not certain. Trimming removed 7 bases from V and 0 bases from J, with 16 bases in between. There are 16 residues in the CDR3. The germline CDR1 and CDR2 sequences are MNHNS and SASEGT. The CDR3 loop reads CASIPTTTSSYNEQFF. The CDR3 DNA reads TGTGCCAGCATACCTACCACCACGAGCTCCTACAATGAGCAGTTCTTC.